The source of this T cell receptor (beta chain) is a study of CD8 T cells in Susac syndrome. The germline V gene has CDR1 SQVTM and CDR2 ANQGSEA. With 6 bases removed from V and 5 bases from J, the gap between germline ends came to 16 bases. There are 13 residues in the CDR3. Blood CD8+ and CD4+ T cells underwent high-throughput TCR beta sequencing. To note about this clonotype: No antigen is known for it.

Regarding the study as a whole: The authors acknowledged that their TCR sequencing and HLA analysis involved a relatively small number of individuals.

RNA was extracted with the RNeasy kit, and a quantity of roughly 0.45 to 1 ug was reverse transcribed using random hexamers. Amplification of TCR beta CDR3 was carried out by immunoSEQ multiplex PCR, which covered 54 Vbeta and 13 Jbeta segments. TCRdb re-derived calls from the immunoSEQ multiplex PCR reads in MiXCR, one entry per CDR3 protein. Found here are about 140,000 distinct CDR3 sequences, roughly 96% of them singletons; the top ten hold about 0.11%. The receptor's source is a human donor with multiple sclerosis. The chain combines TRBV29-1 with TRBJ1-2; D possibly corresponds to TRBD1 (6 bases). The source material was CD4+ T cells from PBMCs. CDR3 loop: CSVDLDRQYGYTF. CDR3 nucleotide sequence: TGCAGCGTCGATTTAGACAGGCAGTATGGCTACACCTTC.